This entry lists 29 T cell receptor beta chains sequenced from one sample in a study of T cell responses to AZD1222 COVID-19 vaccine. Profiled with immunoSEQ multiplex PCR; TCRdb holds only in-frame clones, not every one. Here the sample spans 110,000 to 150,000 clones, approximately 90% being singletons. Sequenced material: peripheral blood, taken on day 0 of AZD1222 vaccination. The receptors were sampled from an adult in good health.

The chain uses TRBV5-1 and TRBJ2-7; D not resolved. This CDR3 region has 11 residues. V was trimmed by 0 bases and J by 5 bases, leaving 3 bases between them. Germline CDR1 SGHRS, CDR2 YFSETQ. The CDR3 here is CASSLGDEQYF. In nucleotides, the CDR3 is TGCGCCAGCAGCTTGGGTGACGAGCAGTACTTC.

This clone has just one count. This rearrangement joins TRBV21-1 to TRBJ1-1. TRBV21-1 is a pseudogene segment. The CDR3 has 10 residues. CDR3 amino acids: CAPCTTEAFF. Here the CDR3 DNA reads TGTGCCCCCTGTACCACTGAAGCTTTCTTT.

The chain employs TRBV11-1 and TRBJ1-2; D not resolved. Between the trimmed V and J ends, which lost 3 bases and 3 bases, there was a span of 5 bases. The CDR3 spans 12 residues. CDR1 and CDR2 (germline): SGHAT, FQDESV (reference sequence). CDR3 DNA: TGTGCCAGCAGCTTTCGGGACTATGGCTACACCTTC. This codes for CASSFRDYGYTF.

This clone was counted a single time. The chain carries TRBV19 and TRBJ2-1, with D possibly TRBD2 on 6 matching bases. Germline-derived CDR1 and CDR2 are LNHDA and SQIVND (reference sequence). V was pared by 5 bases and J by 6 bases, with 11 bases between. CDR3 size: 13 residues. The CDR3 bases are TGTGCCAGTAGTCCGGGACTTCTCAATGAGCAGTTCTTC. This encodes CASSPGLLNEQFF. The full variable domain, its missing parts supplied by reference TRBV19 and TRBJ2-1, is DGGITQSPKYLFRKEGQNVTLSCEQNLNHDAMYWYRQDPGQGLRLIYYSQIVNDFQKGDIAEGYSVSREKKESFPLTVTSAQKNPTAFYLCASSPGLLNEQFFGPGTRLTVL.

The count of this clone is one. The chain has TRBV5-6 and TRBJ1-3, with D hard to call. CDR1 and CDR2 (germline): SGHDT, YYEEEE. V lost 0 bases to trimming and J lost 0 bases, with 13 bases between them. The CDR3 has 17 residues. This CDR3 reads CASSLGLRYSSGNTIYF. The CDR3 DNA is TGTGCCAGCAGCTTGGGATTGCGTTACAGCTCTGGAAACACCATATATTTT.

CDR3 sequence reads: CASSLVSTSGRYEQYF. For the CDR3, the DNA is TGTGCCAGCAGCTTAGTCTCGACTAGCGGGAGGTACGAGCAGTACTTC. The chain employs TRBV11-2 and TRBJ2-7; 13 nucleotides match TRBD2. Germline loops: CDR1 SGHAT, CDR2 FQNNGV. J lost 4 bases, V lost 1 base, and 4 bases had no gene match. This CDR3 has 16 residues.

CDR3 sequence: CASSAPRVRGGNTIYF. In DNA, the CDR3 is TGTGCCAGCAGCGCCCCAAGGGTTCGGGGAGGAAACACCATATATTTT. The chain is built from TRBV9 and TRBJ1-3; no firm D call. V was shortened by 3 bases and J by 4 bases, with 17 bases between the two germline ends. Germline CDR1 SGDLS, CDR2 YYNGEE. The CDR3 is 16 amino acids.

The CDR3 DNA is TGTGCCAGTAGGACCCTGGGGAACACTGAAGCTTTCTTT. Encoded protein: CASRTLGNTEAFF. The V call is TRBV19, the J call TRBJ1-1; D remains ambiguous. The CDR3 consists of 13 residues. Trimming pared 6 bases from V and 1 base from J, leaving 9 bases between. CDR1 and CDR2 from the germline V gene are LNHDA and SQIVND (reference sequence).

The chain has TRBV7-8 and TRBJ1-1; possible D gene TRBD1, 5 bases. Germline V gene data show CDR1 as SGHVS and CDR2 as FQNEAQ. V was clipped by 5 bases and J by 4 bases, with 14 bases between them. This CDR3 has 14 amino acids. CDR3 sequence (DNA): TGTGCCAGCAGCAAAGGACGGGGGAGCACTGAAGCTTTCTTT. Protein sequence: CASSKGRGSTEAFF. Looking up the rest from reference TRBV7-8 and TRBJ1-1 gives the full variable domain: GAGVSQSPRYKVAKRGQDVALRCDPISGHVSLFWYQQALGQGPEFLTYFQNEAQLDKSGLPSDRFFAERPEGSVSTLKIQRTQQEDSAVYLCASSKGRGSTEAFFGQGTRLTVV.

The gene calls are TRBV4-2 and TRBJ2-7, with 8 nucleotides matching TRBD1. CDR3 size: 14 residues. CDR1 and CDR2 (germline): LGHNA, YNFKEQ. V gave up 1 base and J gave up 4 bases; unmatched junction bases: 3. CDR3 protein: CASSQADRAYEQYF. The CDR3 region has the DNA TGTGCCAGCAGCCAAGCGGACAGGGCTTACGAGCAGTACTTC.

V and J are TRBV7-2 and TRBJ2-1; D perhaps matches TRBD2 (6 bases). This CDR3 comprises 15 residues. V lost 4 bases and J 6 bases, leaving 16 bases between the germline ends. The germline V gene has CDR1 SGHTA and CDR2 FQGNSA. CDR3 nucleotide sequence: TGTGCCAGCAGCTCTTTCCTGGGGCGGGGCAATGAGCAGTTCTTC. It encodes CASSSFLGRGNEQFF. The full variable domain, in which reference TRBV7-2 and TRBJ2-1 provide the parts outside the CDR3, is GAGVSQSPSNKVTEKGKDVELRCDPISGHTALYWYRQSLGQGLEFLIYFQGNSAPDKSGLPSDRFSAERTGGSVSTLTIQRTQQEDSAVYLCASSSFLGRGNEQFFGPGTRLTVL.

J is TRBJ2-7 and V is TRBV5-6; D unresolved. Looked up from germline, CDR1 is SGHDT and CDR2 is YYEEEE. The CDR3 covers 13 residues. Trimming removed 2 bases from V and 6 bases from J, with 12 bases in between. The chain's CDR3 is CASSLEGYLEQYF. DNA of the CDR3: TGTGCCAGCAGCTTAGAAGGGTACCTCGAGCAGTACTTC.

This clone was counted a few times. The chain uses TRBV21-1 and TRBJ1-1; TRBD1 reflects the table's D call only, with no check against the DNA. TRBV21-1 represents a pseudogene. The CDR3 is 16 residues long. Here the CDR3 reads CASSKPEAGPGWKAFF. CDR3 in DNA: TGTGCCAGCAGCAAACCTGAGGCAGGGCCGGGTTGGAAGGCTTTCTTT.

The genes are TRBV7-9 and TRBJ2-5, with D unclear. This CDR3 comprises 12 residues. Per the germline V gene, CDR1 is SEHNR and CDR2 is FQNEAQ (reference sequence). The V end was cut by 5 bases, the J end by 5 bases, with 9 bases between. Here the CDR3 reads CASSLLSETQYF. Here the CDR3 DNA reads TGTGCCAGCAGCCTCCTTTCCGAGACCCAGTACTTC. The entire variable domain, with the rest obtained from reference TRBV7-9 and TRBJ2-5, is as follows: DTGVSQNPRHKITKRGQNVTFRCDPISEHNRLYWYRQTLGQGPEFLTYFQNEAQLEKSRLLSDRFSAERPKGSFSTLEIQRTEQGDSAMYLCASSLLSETQYFGPGTRLLVL.

The chain has TRBV30 and TRBJ1-1; no reliable D call. This CDR3 region has 13 residues. The germline CDR1 and CDR2 sequences are GTSNPN and SVGIG (reference sequence). The V and J ends lost 4 bases and 2 bases respectively, with 11 bases between them. This chain's CDR3 is CAWKGFLNTEAFF. CDR3 DNA sequence: TGTGCCTGGAAAGGTTTCTTAAACACTGAAGCTTTCTTT.

This clone showed up just once. DNA for the CDR3: TGCGCCAGCAGCCAAGAGGGACAGGGGCTCAGACGCTACACCTTC. Residues: CASSQEGQGLRRYTF. The J gene is TRBJ1-2, the V gene TRBV4-3; TRBD1 aligns across 10 bases. The V gene's germline CDR1 is LGHNA and CDR2 YSLEER. The CDR3 consists of 15 residues. Trimming took 0 bases from V and 9 from J; bases not matched to a gene: 7.

The chain combines TRBV24-1 with TRBJ2-1, with D possibly matching TRBD1 (5 bases). Trimming pared 4 bases from V and 7 bases from J, leaving 10 bases between. CDR3 length: 13 residues. The germline gives CDR1 KGHDR, CDR2 SFDVKD. The CDR3 region is CATSEAGWNEQFF. The CDR3 DNA sequence: TGTGCCACCAGTGAGGCAGGGTGGAATGAGCAGTTCTTC.

J is TRBJ1-1 and V is TRBV9; D gene unclear. V shed 0 bases and J shed 1 base, with 7 bases lying between them. CDR1 and CDR2 (germline): SGDLS, YYNGEE. This CDR3 has 14 amino acids. The CDR3 loop reads CASSVGPENTEAFF. The CDR3 region has the DNA TGTGCCAGCAGCGTAGGGCCCGAGAACACTGAAGCTTTCTTT.

The gene calls are TRBV27 and TRBJ2-2, with 10 bases fitting TRBD1. The CDR3 has 17 amino acids. In germline, CDR1 is MNHEY, CDR2 SMNVEV (reference sequence). The J segment lost 7 bases and the V segment lost 2 bases, leaving 10 bases of the junction unmatched. DNA of the CDR3: TGTGCCAGCAGTTTAAGTAAGACAGGGGGCTTGGTCGGGGAGCTGTTTTTT. Translation: CASSLSKTGGLVGELFF.

This clone appeared once. The chain is built from TRBV27 and TRBJ2-7; D is perhaps TRBD1 or TRBD2 (5 bases each). With 0 bases removed from V and 0 bases from J, the gap between germline ends came to 9 bases. Germline assignment: CDR1 MNHEY and CDR2 SMNVEV (reference sequence). The CDR3 runs to 15 residues. The CDR3 here is CASSLSGVSSYEQYF. CDR3 bases: TGTGCCAGCAGTTTATCGGGGGTTAGCTCCTACGAGCAGTACTTC.

This sequence joins TRBV6-4 and TRBJ2-1, with 13 bases identical to TRBD2. Germline CDR1 reads MRHNA; CDR2 reads SNTAGT. After removal of 6 bases from V and 10 bases from J, the junction contained 9 bases not matched to a gene. This CDR3 spans 15 amino acids. Written as DNA, the CDR3 is TGTGCCAGCAGCGCTGGACTAGCGGGAGTAGGGGAGCAGTTCTTC. It codes for CASSAGLAGVGEQFF.

The V gene is TRBV29-1, the J gene TRBJ2-1, with 8 bases lining up with TRBD1. Germline V CDR1 and CDR2: SQVTM, ANQGSEA. The CDR3 runs to 15 residues. Trimming removed 6 bases from V and 1 base from J; junction bases left unmatched: 8. This CDR3 reads CSVALQGGSYNEQFF. The CDR3 nucleotides are TGCAGCGTGGCTCTACAGGGGGGATCCTACAATGAGCAGTTCTTC.

V gene TRBV6-5 combines with J gene TRBJ1-2; D not certain. The CDR3 extends over 13 amino acids. Trimming pared 2 bases from V and 5 bases from J, leaving 9 bases between. Germline V gene lookup returns CDR1 MNHEY and CDR2 SVGAGI. The CDR3 protein is CASSYRVGYGYTF. In DNA, the CDR3 is TGTGCCAGCAGTTACAGGGTGGGTTATGGCTACACCTTC.

This clone has a single count. V gene TRBV2 combines with J gene TRBJ2-7; 7 bases fit TRBD1. Germline V gives CDR1 SNHLY, CDR2 FYNNEI. This CDR3 is built from 12 residues. The trim removed 8 bases at V and 3 bases at J, leaving 4 bases unmatched. The CDR3, as DNA: TGTGCCAGCTCAGACAGGGTCTACGAGCAGTACTTC. Amino acids: CASSDRVYEQYF. Combining the CDR3 with reference TRBV2 and TRBJ2-7 gives the whole variable domain EPEVTQTPSHQVTQMGQEVILRCVPISNHLYFYWYRQILGQKVEFLVSFYNNEISEKSEIFDDQFSVERPDGSNFTLKIRSTKLEDSAMYFCASSDRVYEQYFGPGTRLTVT.

This chain joins TRBV4-3 and TRBJ2-5, with 9 bases fitting TRBD1. The CDR3 totals 15 residues. CDR1 and CDR2 (germline): LGHNA, YSLEER. After removal of 4 bases from V and 2 bases from J, the junction contained 5 bases not matched to a gene. CDR3 in amino acids: CASSPRDRVQETQYF. As DNA, the CDR3 is TGCGCCAGCAGCCCCCGGGACAGGGTACAAGAGACCCAGTACTTC.

This chain connects TRBV25-1 to TRBJ2-1; 9 bases match TRBD2. The germline gives CDR1 MGHDK, CDR2 SYGVNS. After removal of 3 bases from V and 4 bases from J, the junction contained 7 bases not matched to a gene. The length of the CDR3 is 16 residues. The CDR3 DNA follows: TGTGCCAGCAGTGAGCCGACTAGCGGTTATTACAATGAGCAGTTCTTC. Protein: CASSEPTSGYYNEQFF.

The CDR3 nucleotides are TGTGCCAGCAGTTTCTCCGGGATTGGAAACACCTTC. This gives the protein CASSFSGIGNTF. V usage is TRBV6-5 and J usage is TRBJ1-2; no clear D gene. This CDR3 spans 12 amino acids. V lost 4 bases and J 12 bases, leaving 15 bases between the germline ends. Germline loops: CDR1 MNHEY, CDR2 SVGAGI.

This clone was seen just once. The rearrangement links TRBV5-1 to TRBJ2-3, with D tentatively TRBD1 (6 bases). The CDR3 contains 13 residues. Per germline, CDR1 SGHRS and CDR2 YFSETQ. V was trimmed by 0 bases and J by 13 bases, leaving 15 bases between them. The CDR3 DNA reads as TGCGCCAGCAGCTTGGGGCGGACAGACAGCAAGTATTTT. Amino acid sequence: CASSLGRTDSKYF.

The V call is TRBV7-9, the J call TRBJ1-5; no firm D call. The V gene's germline CDR1 is SEHNR and CDR2 FQNEAQ (reference sequence). The CDR3 is 16 amino acids. V was shortened by 4 bases and J by 2 bases, with 15 bases between the two germline ends. CDR3 in DNA: TGTGCCAGCAGCTCCACCAAGGCCCCGGGCAATCAGCCCCAGCATTTT. Amino acids: CASSSTKAPGNQPQHF.